A selection of T cell receptor beta chains follows, all from one sample in a study of shared clonotypes between healthy human individuals. Some clones are missing from TCRdb's copy, which holds only in-frame ones; the method was immunoSEQ multiplex PCR. This table has roughly 500,000 clones, around 80% appearing once. Sequencing used PBMCs. The receptor source for this set is a woman between 40 and 55 years old in good health. Some clones in this sample may be carry-over from other donors' samples. Both conserved end residues are part of each CDR3. Each record gives: V gene, J gene, clone size, CDR3 protein. A row's size may be missing; if present it is once, few, many or a size class.

v_gene: TRBV27; j_gene: TRBJ2-7; abundance: NA; CDR3aa: CASSLALAAPYEQYF
v_gene: TRBV5-1; j_gene: TRBJ2-7; abundance: NA; CDR3aa: CASSLAGLHEQYF
v_gene: TRBV29-1; j_gene: TRBJ2-5; abundance: NA; CDR3aa: CSAKLGGRETQYF
v_gene: TRBV7-6; j_gene: TRBJ1-4; abundance: NA; CDR3aa: CASSRDSNEKLFF
v_gene: TRBV7-9; j_gene: TRBJ2-7; abundance: NA; CDR3aa: CASSLVRAEQYF
v_gene: TRBV27; j_gene: TRBJ1-2; abundance: NA; CDR3aa: CASSLAGGDYGYTF
v_gene: TRBV7-8; j_gene: TRBJ2-1; abundance: NA; CDR3aa: CASSFSGSYYNEQFF
v_gene: TRBV28; j_gene: NA; abundance: NA; CDR3aa: CASSSRPGLAGVRPYEQYF
v_gene: TRBV19; j_gene: TRBJ1-5; abundance: many; CDR3aa: CASTAPGPYFNQPQHF
v_gene: TRBV20-1; j_gene: TRBJ2-5; abundance: NA; CDR3aa: CSVGGWEQYF
v_gene: TRBV4-3; j_gene: TRBJ2-1; abundance: NA; CDR3aa: CASSQEAIPGLAGVGSYNEQFF
v_gene: TRBV30; j_gene: TRBJ1-1; abundance: many; CDR3aa: CAWSVTEMNTEAFF
v_gene: TRBV7-8; j_gene: TRBJ1-1; abundance: NA; CDR3aa: CASSLGAGQGRTEAFF
v_gene: TRBV11-2; j_gene: TRBJ1-1; abundance: NA; CDR3aa: CASSLDRVRAFF
v_gene: TRBV7-9; j_gene: TRBJ1-3; abundance: NA; CDR3aa: CASSPDRGRQAGNTIYF
v_gene: TRBV30; j_gene: TRBJ1-1; abundance: NA; CDR3aa: CAWSPLNTEAFF
v_gene: TRBV11-2; j_gene: TRBJ2-2; abundance: NA; CDR3aa: CASSLDLGAGGELFF
v_gene: TRBV5-4; j_gene: TRBJ2-1; abundance: NA; CDR3aa: CASSPTTSGRAKGINEQFF
v_gene: TRBV19; j_gene: TRBJ2-1; abundance: NA; CDR3aa: CASSNEQGDYHEQFF
v_gene: TRBV27; j_gene: TRBJ1-5; abundance: NA; CDR3aa: CATGDRLNQPQHF
v_gene: TRBV19; j_gene: TRBJ2-1; abundance: NA; CDR3aa: CASSMAIYNEQFF
v_gene: TRBV10-3; j_gene: TRBJ2-1; abundance: NA; CDR3aa: CAISGLVTSGYNEQFF
v_gene: TRBV27; j_gene: TRBJ2-7; abundance: NA; CDR3aa: CASSLWAGHSYEQYF
v_gene: TRBV18; j_gene: TRBJ2-3; abundance: NA; CDR3aa: CASSQETSVSTDTQYF
v_gene: TRBV11-2; j_gene: TRBJ2-7; abundance: once; CDR3aa: CASSLDGGDPYEQYF
v_gene: TRBV28; j_gene: TRBJ2-5; abundance: NA; CDR3aa: CASSFPERRVQYF
v_gene: TRBV19; j_gene: TRBJ2-1; abundance: NA; CDR3aa: CASRNFFDGAYNEQFF
v_gene: TRBV7-2; j_gene: TRBJ2-2; abundance: NA; CDR3aa: CASLMLSGVPTGELFF
v_gene: TRBV30; j_gene: TRBJ2-7; abundance: NA; CDR3aa: CAWSVGLAGDEQYF
v_gene: TRBV21-1; j_gene: TRBJ1-1; abundance: NA; CDR3aa: CASSNRCRQENTEAFF
v_gene: TRBV27; j_gene: TRBJ2-7; abundance: NA; CDR3aa: CASSYSPPGARGYEQYF
v_gene: TRBV30; j_gene: TRBJ1-1; abundance: NA; CDR3aa: CAWGQGTEAFF
v_gene: TRBV30; j_gene: TRBJ1-4; abundance: NA; CDR3aa: CAWSEGGSEKLFF
v_gene: TRBV25-1; j_gene: TRBJ1-1; abundance: NA; CDR3aa: CASSEWGRGGTEAFF
v_gene: TRBV9; j_gene: TRBJ2-1; abundance: NA; CDR3aa: CASGSEGGLPDLNTHEQFF
v_gene: TRBV10-3; j_gene: TRBJ2-5; abundance: NA; CDR3aa: CAISESTGETQYF
v_gene: TRBV28; j_gene: TRBJ1-5; abundance: few; CDR3aa: CASSLDRETQPQHF
v_gene: TRBV7-6; j_gene: TRBJ2-5; abundance: NA; CDR3aa: CASSLWRRGETQYF
v_gene: TRBV29-1; j_gene: TRBJ1-2; abundance: NA; CDR3aa: CSVDPTQSVYGYTF
v_gene: TRBV10-3; j_gene: TRBJ2-3; abundance: NA; CDR3aa: CAISELAGVGDTQYF
v_gene: TRBV18; j_gene: TRBJ2-7; abundance: NA; CDR3aa: CASSSSLAETAYEQYF
v_gene: TRBV28; j_gene: TRBJ1-4; abundance: NA; CDR3aa: CASSNYGQRPNEKLFF
v_gene: TRBV4-2; j_gene: TRBJ1-1; abundance: NA; CDR3aa: CASSPTLRQGGDAFF
v_gene: TRBV7-2; j_gene: TRBJ2-5; abundance: NA; CDR3aa: CASRLAATQETQYF
v_gene: TRBV6-1; j_gene: TRBJ2-7; abundance: NA; CDR3aa: CASGGGSSYEQYF
v_gene: TRBV5-1; j_gene: TRBJ2-1; abundance: NA; CDR3aa: CASSLTEPGNEQFF
v_gene: TRBV25-1; j_gene: TRBJ2-4; abundance: few; CDR3aa: CARGQPICIAKNIQYF
v_gene: TRBV11-2; j_gene: TRBJ2-7; abundance: NA; CDR3aa: CASSLWDGISYEQYF
v_gene: TRBV9; j_gene: TRBJ2-7; abundance: NA; CDR3aa: CASSVGGSYEQYF
v_gene: TRBV10-3; j_gene: TRBJ2-7; abundance: NA; CDR3aa: CAIRVGQSSYEQYF
v_gene: TRBV10-3; j_gene: TRBJ2-7; abundance: NA; CDR3aa: CAISEPPLYEQYF
v_gene: TRBV19; j_gene: TRBJ2-4; abundance: NA; CDR3aa: CASSIGGMAKNIQYF
v_gene: TRBV7-8; j_gene: TRBJ2-4; abundance: NA; CDR3aa: CASMGRRNIQYF
v_gene: TRBV20-1; j_gene: TRBJ1-1; abundance: few; CDR3aa: CSARDRGVAFF
v_gene: TRBV28; j_gene: TRBJ1-2; abundance: NA; CDR3aa: CASSLMGSLGYGYTF